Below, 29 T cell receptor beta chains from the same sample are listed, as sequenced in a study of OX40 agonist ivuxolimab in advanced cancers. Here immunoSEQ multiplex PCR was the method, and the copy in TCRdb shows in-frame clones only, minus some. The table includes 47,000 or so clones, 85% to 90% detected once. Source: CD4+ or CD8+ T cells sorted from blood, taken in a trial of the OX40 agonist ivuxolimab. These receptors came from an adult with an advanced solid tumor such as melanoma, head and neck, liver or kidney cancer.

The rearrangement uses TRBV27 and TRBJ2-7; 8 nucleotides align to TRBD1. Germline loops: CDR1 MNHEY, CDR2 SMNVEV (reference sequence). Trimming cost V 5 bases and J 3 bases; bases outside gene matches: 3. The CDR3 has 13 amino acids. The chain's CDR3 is CASSADRDYEQYF. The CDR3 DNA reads TGTGCCAGCAGTGCGGACAGGGACTACGAGCAGTACTTC.

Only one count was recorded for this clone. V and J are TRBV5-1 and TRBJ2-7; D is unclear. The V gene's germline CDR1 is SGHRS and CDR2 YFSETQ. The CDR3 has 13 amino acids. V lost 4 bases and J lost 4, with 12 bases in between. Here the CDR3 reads CASSIPSPYEQYF. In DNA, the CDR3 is TGCGCCAGCAGCATTCCCTCGCCGTACGAGCAGTACTTC.

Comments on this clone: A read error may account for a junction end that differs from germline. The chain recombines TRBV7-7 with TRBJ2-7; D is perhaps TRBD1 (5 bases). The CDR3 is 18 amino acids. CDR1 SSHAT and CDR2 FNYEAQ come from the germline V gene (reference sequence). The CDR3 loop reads CASSLAPTTEGITYEQYF. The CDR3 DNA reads TGTGCTAGCAGCTTAGCCCCCACGACAGAAGGTATAACCTACGAGCAGTACTTC.

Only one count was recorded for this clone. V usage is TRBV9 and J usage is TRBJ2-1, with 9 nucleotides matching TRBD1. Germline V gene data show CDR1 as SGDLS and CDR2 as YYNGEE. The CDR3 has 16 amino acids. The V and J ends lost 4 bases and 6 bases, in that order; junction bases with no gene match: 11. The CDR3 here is CASSYSGTGIGNEQFF. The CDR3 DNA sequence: TGTGCCAGCAGCTACTCCGGGACAGGGATTGGCAATGAGCAGTTCTTC. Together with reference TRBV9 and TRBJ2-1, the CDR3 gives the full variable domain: DSGVTQTPKHLITATGQRVTLRCSPRSGDLSVYWYQQSLDQGLQFLIQYYNGEERAKGNILERFSAQQFPDLHSELNLSSLELGDSALYFCASSYSGTGIGNEQFFGPGTRLTVL.

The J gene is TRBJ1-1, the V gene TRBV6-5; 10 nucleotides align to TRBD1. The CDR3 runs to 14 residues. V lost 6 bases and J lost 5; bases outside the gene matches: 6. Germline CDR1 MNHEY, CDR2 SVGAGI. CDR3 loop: CASSPRTGGTEAFF. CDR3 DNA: TGTGCCAGCAGCCCCCGGACAGGGGGGACTGAAGCTTTCTTT.

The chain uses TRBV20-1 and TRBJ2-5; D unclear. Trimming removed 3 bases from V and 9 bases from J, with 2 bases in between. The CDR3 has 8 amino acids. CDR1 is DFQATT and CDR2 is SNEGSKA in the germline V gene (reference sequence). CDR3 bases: TGCAGTGCTAGTTCCCAGTACTTC. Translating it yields CSASSQYF.

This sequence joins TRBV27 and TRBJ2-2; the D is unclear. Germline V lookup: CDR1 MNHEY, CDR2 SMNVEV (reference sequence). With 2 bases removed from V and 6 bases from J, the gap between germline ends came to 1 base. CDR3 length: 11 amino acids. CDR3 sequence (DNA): TGTGCCAGCAGTTTAGCCGGGGAGCTGTTTTTT. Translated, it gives CASSLAGELFF.

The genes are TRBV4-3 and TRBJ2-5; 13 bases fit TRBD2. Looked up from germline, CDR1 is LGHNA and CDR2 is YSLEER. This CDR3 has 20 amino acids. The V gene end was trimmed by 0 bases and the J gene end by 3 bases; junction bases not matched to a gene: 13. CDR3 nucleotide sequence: TGCGCCAGCAGCCAAGATAGACTAGCGGGGGGCCTACGACTTAAAGAGACCCAGTACTTC. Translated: CASSQDRLAGGLRLKETQYF.

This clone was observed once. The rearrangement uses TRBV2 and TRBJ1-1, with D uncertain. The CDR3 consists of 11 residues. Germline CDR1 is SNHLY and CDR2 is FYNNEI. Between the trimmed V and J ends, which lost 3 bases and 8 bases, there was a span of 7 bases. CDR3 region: CASSEAKEAFF. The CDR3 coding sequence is TGTGCCAGCAGTGAGGCTAAGGAAGCTTTCTTT.

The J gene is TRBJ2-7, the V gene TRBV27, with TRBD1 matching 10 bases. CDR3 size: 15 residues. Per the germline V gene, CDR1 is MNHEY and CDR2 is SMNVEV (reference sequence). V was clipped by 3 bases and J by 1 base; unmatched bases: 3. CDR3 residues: CASSLDRGLSYEQYF. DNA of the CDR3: TGTGCCAGCAGTTTGGACAGGGGGTTGTCCTACGAGCAGTACTTC.

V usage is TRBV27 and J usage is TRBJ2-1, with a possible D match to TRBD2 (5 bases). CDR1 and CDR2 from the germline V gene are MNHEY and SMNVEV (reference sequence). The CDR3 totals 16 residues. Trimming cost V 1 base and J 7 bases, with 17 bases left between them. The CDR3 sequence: CASSLFPAGGSNEQFF. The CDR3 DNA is TGTGCCAGCAGTTTATTTCCGGCTGGAGGTTCGAATGAGCAGTTCTTC.

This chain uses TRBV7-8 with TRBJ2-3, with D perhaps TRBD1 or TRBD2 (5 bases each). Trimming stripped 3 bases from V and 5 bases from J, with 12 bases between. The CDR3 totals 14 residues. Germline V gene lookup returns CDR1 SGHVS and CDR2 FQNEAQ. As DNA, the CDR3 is TGTGCCAGCAGCTTGGCGGGTGGGGGAGATACGCAGTATTTT. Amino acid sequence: CASSLAGGGDTQYF. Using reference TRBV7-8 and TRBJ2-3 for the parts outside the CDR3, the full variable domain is GAGVSQSPRYKVAKRGQDVALRCDPISGHVSLFWYQQALGQGPEFLTYFQNEAQLDKSGLPSDRFFAERPEGSVSTLKIQRTQQEDSAVYLCASSLAGGGDTQYFGPGTRLTVL.

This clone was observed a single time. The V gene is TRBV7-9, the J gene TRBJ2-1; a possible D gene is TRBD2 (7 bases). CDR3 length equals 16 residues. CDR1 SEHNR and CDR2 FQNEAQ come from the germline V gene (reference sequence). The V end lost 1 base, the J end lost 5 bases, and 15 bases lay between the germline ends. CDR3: CASSLGRGALDNEQFF. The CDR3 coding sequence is TGTGCCAGCAGCTTAGGACGGGGGGCCCTTGACAATGAGCAGTTCTTC.

The DNA for the CDR3 is TGTGCCAGCAGCCGTAAATCGGGGACAGGGAACTACGAGCAGTACTTC. Translating it yields CASSRKSGTGNYEQYF. The chain combines TRBV9 with TRBJ2-7; 9 nucleotides line up with TRBD1. V trimming: 4 bases; J trimming: 3 bases; junction bases outside the gene matches: 11. Per the germline V gene, CDR1 is SGDLS and CDR2 is YYNGEE. The CDR3 runs to 16 residues.

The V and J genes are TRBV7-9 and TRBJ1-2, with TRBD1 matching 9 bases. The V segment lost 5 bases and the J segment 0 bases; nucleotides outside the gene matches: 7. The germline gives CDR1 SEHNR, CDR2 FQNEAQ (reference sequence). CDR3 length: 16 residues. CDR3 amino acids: CASSPGQGQANYGYTF. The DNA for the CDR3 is TGTGCCAGCAGCCCCGGACAGGGGCAAGCTAACTATGGCTACACCTTC.

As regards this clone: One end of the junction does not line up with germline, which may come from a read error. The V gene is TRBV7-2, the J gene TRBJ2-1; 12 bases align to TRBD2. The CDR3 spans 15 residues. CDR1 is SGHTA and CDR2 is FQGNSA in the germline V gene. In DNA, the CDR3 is TGTGCCAGCAGCCTAGCGGGGGGGTTCTACAATGAGCAGTTCTTC. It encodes CASSLAGGFYNEQFF.

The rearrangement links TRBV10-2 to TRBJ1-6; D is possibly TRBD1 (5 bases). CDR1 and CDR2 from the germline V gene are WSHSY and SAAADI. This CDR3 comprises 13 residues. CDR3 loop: CPEGAVCNSPLHF. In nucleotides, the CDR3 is TGCCCCGAAGGGGCGGTCTGTAATTCACCCCTCCACTTT.

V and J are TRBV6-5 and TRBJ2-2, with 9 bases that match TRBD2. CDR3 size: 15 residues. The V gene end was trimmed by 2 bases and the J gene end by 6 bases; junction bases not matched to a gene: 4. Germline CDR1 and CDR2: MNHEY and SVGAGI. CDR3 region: CASSYSSGSPGELFF. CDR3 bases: TGTGCCAGCAGTTACAGTAGCGGGAGCCCCGGGGAGCTGTTTTTT.

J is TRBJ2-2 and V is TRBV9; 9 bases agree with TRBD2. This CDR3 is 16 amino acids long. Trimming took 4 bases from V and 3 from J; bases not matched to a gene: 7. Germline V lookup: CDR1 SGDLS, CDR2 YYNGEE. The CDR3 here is CASSPFGTSYTGELFF. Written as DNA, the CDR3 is TGTGCCAGCAGCCCCTTCGGGACTAGCTACACCGGGGAGCTGTTTTTT.

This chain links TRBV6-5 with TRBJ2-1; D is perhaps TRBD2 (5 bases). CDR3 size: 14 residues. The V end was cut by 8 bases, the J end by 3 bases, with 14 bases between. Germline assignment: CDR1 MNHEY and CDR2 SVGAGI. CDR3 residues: CASWGETYYNEQFF. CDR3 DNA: TGTGCCAGCTGGGGAGAAACATACTACAATGAGCAGTTCTTC.

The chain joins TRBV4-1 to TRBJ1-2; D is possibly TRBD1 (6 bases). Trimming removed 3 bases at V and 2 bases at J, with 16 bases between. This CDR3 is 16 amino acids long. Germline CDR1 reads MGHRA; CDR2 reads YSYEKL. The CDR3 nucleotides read TGCGCCAGCAGCCACGGCTCGGCGGGGACAAACTATGGCTACACCTTC. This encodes CASSHGSAGTNYGYTF.

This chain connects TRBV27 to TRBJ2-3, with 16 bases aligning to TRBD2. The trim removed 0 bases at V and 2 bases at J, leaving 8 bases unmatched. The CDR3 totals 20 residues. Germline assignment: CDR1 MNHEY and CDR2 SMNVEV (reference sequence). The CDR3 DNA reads TGTGCCAGCAGTTTATCGGGACCGGGACTAGCGGGAGGGCACACAGATACGCAGTATTTT. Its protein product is CASSLSGPGLAGGHTDTQYF.

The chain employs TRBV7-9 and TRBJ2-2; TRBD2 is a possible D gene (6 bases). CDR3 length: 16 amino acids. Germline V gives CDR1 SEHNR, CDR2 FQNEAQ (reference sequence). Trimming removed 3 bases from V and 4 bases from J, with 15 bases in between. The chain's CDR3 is CASSLPPGAGTGELFF. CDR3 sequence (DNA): TGTGCCAGCAGCTTGCCCCCGGGAGCGGGCACCGGGGAGCTGTTTTTT. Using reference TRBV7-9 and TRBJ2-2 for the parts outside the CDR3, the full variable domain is DTGVSQNPRHKITKRGQNVTFRCDPISEHNRLYWYRQTLGQGPEFLTYFQNEAQLEKSRLLSDRFSAERPKGSFSTLEIQRTEQGDSAMYLCASSLPPGAGTGELFFGEGSRLTVL.

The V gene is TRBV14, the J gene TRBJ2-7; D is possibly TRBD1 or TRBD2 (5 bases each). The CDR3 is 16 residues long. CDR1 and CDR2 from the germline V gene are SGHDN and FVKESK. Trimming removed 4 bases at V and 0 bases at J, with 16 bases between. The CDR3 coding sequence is TGTGCCAGCAGCCCCTCCCGGGGCAGAAGCTCCTACGAGCAGTACTTC. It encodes CASSPSRGRSSYEQYF.

CDR3 coding DNA: TGTGCCAGCAGTGTCAGGACAGCCAAAGGCTATGGCTACACCTTC. It yields the protein CASSVRTAKGYGYTF. The chain links TRBV27 to TRBJ1-2; tentatively, D is TRBD1 (6 bases). Germline V CDR1 and CDR2: MNHEY, SMNVEV (reference sequence). The CDR3 consists of 15 residues. Trimming took 5 bases from V and 4 from J, leaving 17 bases between them.

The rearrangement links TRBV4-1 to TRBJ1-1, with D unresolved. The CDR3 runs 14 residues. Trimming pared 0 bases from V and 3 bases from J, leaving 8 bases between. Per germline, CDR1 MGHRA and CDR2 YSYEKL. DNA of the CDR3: TGCGCCAGCAGCCAAGATCCCGGGGACACTGAAGCTTTCTTT. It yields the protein CASSQDPGDTEAFF.

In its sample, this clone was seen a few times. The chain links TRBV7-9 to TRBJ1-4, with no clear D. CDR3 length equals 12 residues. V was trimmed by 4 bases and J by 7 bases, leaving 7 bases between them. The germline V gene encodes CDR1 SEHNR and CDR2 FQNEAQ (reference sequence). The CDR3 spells CASSSSGEKLFF. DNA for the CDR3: TGTGCCAGCAGCTCTTCGGGTGAAAAACTGTTTTTT. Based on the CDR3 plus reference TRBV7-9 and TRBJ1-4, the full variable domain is DTGVSQNPRHKITKRGQNVTFRCDPISEHNRLYWYRQTLGQGPEFLTYFQNEAQLEKSRLLSDRFSAERPKGSFSTLEIQRTEQGDSAMYLCASSSSGEKLFFGSGTQLSVL.

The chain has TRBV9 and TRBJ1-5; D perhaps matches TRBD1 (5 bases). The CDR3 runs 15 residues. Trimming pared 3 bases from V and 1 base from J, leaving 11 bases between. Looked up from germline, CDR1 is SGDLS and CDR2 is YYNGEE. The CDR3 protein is CASSASGASNQPQHF. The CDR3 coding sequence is TGTGCCAGCAGCGCGTCCGGGGCCAGCAATCAGCCCCAGCATTTT.

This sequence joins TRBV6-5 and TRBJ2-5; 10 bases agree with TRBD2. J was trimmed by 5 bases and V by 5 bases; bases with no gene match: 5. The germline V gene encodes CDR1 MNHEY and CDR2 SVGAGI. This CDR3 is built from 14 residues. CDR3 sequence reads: CASSLAGEWETQYF. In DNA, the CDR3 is TGTGCCAGCAGTCTAGCGGGGGAGTGGGAGACCCAGTACTTC.